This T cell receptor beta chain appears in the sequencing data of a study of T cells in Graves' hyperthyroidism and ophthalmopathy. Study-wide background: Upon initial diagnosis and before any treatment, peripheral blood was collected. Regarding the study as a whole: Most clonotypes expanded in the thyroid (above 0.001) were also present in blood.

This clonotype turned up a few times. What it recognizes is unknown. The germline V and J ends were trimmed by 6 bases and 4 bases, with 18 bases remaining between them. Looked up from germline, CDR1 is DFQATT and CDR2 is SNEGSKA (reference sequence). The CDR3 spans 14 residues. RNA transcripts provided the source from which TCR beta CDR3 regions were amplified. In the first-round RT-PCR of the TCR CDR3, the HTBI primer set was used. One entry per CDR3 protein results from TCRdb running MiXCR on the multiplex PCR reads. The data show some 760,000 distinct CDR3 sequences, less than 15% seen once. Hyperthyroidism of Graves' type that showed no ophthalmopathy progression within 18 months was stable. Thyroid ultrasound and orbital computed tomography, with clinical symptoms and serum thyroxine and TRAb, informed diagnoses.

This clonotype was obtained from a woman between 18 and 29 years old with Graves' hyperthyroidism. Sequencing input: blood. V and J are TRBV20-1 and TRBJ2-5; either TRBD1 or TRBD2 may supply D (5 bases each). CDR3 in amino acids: CSALSGFGGETQYF. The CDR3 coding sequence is TGCAGTGCCCTCTCGGGGTTTGGGGGAGAGACCCAGTACTTC.